This T cell receptor beta chain was retrieved from a study of breast tumors, draining lymph nodes, adjacent tissues listed by TCRdb under 2016. With respect to the entire study: The study compared TCR beta repertoires across tumor, adjacent nontumor tissue and axillary lymph nodes from breast cancer patients. The study was designed to assess the relationships and possible T-cell exchange between tumor, surrounding tissue and draining lymph node repertoires in human breast cancer. Overall study outcomes, separate from this receptor: Tumor T-cell repertoires showed less diversity than lymph node repertoires and more diversity than nontumor tissue repertoires, and tumor T-cell repertoires showed preferential V and J gene usage. The conclusion that tumor T cells originate in lymph nodes was presented as consistent with a hypothesis rather than as directly demonstrated. Tumor and nontumor tissue repertoires were significantly more similar in luminal-like than in basal-like breast cancer. A scenario in which most tumor T cells derive from the lymph node and then expand within tumor tissue was judged to be consistent with the data.

This clonotype was seen only a few times. The target of this receptor is not known. A much more abundant neighbour one base away suggests this may be a read error. The lymph node samples were taken from the axillary draining lymph nodes of breast cancer patients. Cut back by 3 bases and 6 bases, the V and J ends lie 9 bases apart. There are 12 amino acids in the CDR3, from cysteine to phenylalanine inclusive. The only DNA kept is the CDR3, 36 bases in frame from the first base. Sequenced on an Illumina HiSeq 2000. TCR beta chain libraries were generated by multiplex PCR amplification. High-throughput sequencing was used to analyze the amplified TCR beta chain products. TCRdb trimmed public reads at Q25 via fastp, called clones via MiXCR and kept in-frame beta chains. Rows with one shared CDR3 protein collapse into an entry with the most common genes and DNA. Present in this sample are 150,000 to 200,000 distinct CDR3 sequences, roughly 30% of which were seen just once. Of the sample, around 4.5% is held by the ten largest clones.

The receptor was isolated from a female donor with breast cancer. Some clones in this sample may be carry-over from other donors' samples. This chain joins TRBV12-3 or TRBV12-4 to TRBJ2-7; perhaps TRBD2 is the D gene, with 5 bases matching. The material sequenced was axillary lymph node tissue. The encoded CDR3 is CASSFGGGEQYF. The DNA sequence is as follows: TGTGCCAGCAGTTTCGGAGGCGGCGAGCAGTACTTC.